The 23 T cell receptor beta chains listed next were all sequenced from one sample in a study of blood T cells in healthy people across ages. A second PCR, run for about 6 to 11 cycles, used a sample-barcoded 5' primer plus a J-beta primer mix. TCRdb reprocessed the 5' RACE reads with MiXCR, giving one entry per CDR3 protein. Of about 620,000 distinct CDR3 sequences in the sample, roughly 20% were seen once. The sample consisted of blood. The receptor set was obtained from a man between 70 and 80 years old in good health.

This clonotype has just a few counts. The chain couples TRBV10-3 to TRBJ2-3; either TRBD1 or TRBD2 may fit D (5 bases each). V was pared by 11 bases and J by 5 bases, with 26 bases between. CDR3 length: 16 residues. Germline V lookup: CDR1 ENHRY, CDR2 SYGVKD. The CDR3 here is CASRGGGGHLRDTQYF. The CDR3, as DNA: TGTGCCTCCCGGGGTGGTGGCGGACACCTAAGAGATACGCAGTATTTT.

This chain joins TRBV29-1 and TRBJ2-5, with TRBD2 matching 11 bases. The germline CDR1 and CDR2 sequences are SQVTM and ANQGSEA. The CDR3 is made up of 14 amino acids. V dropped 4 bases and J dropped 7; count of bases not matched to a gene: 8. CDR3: CSVVLAGGGGTQYF. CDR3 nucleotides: TGCAGCGTTGTTCTAGCGGGAGGCGGGGGGACCCAGTACTTC. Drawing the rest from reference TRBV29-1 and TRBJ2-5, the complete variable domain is SAVISQKPSRDICQRGTSLTIQCQVDSQVTMMFWYRQQPGQSLTLIATANQGSEATYESGFVIDKFPISRPNLTFSTLTVSNMSPEDSSIYLCSVVLAGGGGTQYFGPGTRLLVL.

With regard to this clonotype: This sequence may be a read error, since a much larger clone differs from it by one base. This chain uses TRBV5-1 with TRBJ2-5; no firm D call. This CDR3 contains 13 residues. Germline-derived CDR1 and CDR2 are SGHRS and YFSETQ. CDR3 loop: CASRTGQKEAQYF. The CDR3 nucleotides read TGCGCCAGCAGAACCGGGCAGAAAGAGGCCCAGTACTTC.

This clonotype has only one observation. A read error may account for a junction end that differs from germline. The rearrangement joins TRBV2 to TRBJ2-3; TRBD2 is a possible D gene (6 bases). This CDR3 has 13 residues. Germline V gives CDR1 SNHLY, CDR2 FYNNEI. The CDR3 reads CASSVGIRETQYF. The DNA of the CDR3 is TGTGCCAGCAGTGTAGGGATCCGGGAGACCCAGTACTTT.

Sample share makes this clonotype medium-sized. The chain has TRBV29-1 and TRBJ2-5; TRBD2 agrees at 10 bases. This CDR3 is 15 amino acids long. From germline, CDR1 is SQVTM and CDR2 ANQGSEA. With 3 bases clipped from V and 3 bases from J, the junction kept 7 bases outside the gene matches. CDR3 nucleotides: TGCAGCGTTGATTCATCGCTAGCGGGAGAAGAGACCCAGTACTTC. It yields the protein CSVDSSLAGEETQYF.

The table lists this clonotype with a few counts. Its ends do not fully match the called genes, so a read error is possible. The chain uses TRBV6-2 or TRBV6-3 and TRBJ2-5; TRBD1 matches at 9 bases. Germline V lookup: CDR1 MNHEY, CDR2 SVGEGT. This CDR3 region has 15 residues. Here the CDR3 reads CASRSTGTGRETRYF. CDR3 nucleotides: TGTGCCAGCAGGAGCACCGGGACAGGGCGAGAGACCCGGTACTTC.

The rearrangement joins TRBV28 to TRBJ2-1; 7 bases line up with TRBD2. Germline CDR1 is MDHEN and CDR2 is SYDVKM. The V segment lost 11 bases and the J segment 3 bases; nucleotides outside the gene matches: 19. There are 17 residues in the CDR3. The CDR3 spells CAGPGLADAKFYNEQFF. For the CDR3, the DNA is TGTGCCGGTCCGGGGCTAGCGGACGCCAAGTTCTACAATGAGCAGTTCTTC.

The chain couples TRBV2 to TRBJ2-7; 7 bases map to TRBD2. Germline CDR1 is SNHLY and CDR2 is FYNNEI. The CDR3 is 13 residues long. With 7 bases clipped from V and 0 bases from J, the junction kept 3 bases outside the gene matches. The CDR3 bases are TGTGCCAGCATGGGCGGGAGCTCCTACGAGCAGTACTTC. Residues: CASMGGSSYEQYF.

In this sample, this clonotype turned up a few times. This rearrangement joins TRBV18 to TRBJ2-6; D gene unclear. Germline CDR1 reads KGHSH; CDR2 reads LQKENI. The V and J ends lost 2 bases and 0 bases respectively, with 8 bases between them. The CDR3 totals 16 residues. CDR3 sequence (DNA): TGTGCCAGCTCACCAGTGGCAGACTCTGGGGCCAACGTCCTGACTTTC. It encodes CASSPVADSGANVLTF.

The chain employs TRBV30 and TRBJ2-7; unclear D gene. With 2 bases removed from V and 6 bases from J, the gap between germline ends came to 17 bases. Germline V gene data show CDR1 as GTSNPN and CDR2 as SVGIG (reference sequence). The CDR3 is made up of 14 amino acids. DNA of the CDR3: TGTGCCTGGAGTAGGCAAGGATCTGTTCGCGAGCAGTACTTC. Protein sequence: CAWSRQGSVREQYF.

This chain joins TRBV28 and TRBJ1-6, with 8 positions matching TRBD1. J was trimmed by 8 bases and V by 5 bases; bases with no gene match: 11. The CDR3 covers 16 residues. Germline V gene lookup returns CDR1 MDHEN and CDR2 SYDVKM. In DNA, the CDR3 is TGTGCCAGCAGTCCGGCTCAGGGGGCTATTCATTCACCCCTCCACTTT. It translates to CASSPAQGAIHSPLHF.

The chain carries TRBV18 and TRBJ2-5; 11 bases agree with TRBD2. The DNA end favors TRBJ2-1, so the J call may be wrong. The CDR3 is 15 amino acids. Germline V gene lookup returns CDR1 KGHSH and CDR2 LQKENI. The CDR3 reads CASSSSSGGSNEQFF. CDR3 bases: TGTGCCAGCTCAAGCTCTAGCGGGGGGTCCAATGAGCAGTTCTTC.

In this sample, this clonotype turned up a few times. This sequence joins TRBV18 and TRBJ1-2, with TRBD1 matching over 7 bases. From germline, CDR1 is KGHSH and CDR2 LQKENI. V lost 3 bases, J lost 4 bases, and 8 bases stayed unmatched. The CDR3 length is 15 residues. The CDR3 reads CASSPLTGSGYGYTF. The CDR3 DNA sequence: TGTGCCAGCTCACCGTTGACAGGGTCGGGCTATGGCTACACCTTC.

The CDR3 region is CASSQDLGTSSYNEQFF. CDR3 in DNA: TGTGCCAGCAGCCAAGATCTTGGGACTAGCAGCTACAATGAGCAGTTCTTC. The gene calls are TRBV3-1 and TRBJ2-1; 9 bases align to TRBD2. V dropped 0 bases and J dropped 3; count of bases not matched to a gene: 6. In germline, CDR1 is LGHDT, CDR2 YNNKEL (reference sequence). This CDR3 has 17 residues.

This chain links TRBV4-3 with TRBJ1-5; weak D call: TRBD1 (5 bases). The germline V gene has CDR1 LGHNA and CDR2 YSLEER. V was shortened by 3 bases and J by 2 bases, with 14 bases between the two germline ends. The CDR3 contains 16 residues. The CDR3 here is CASSQWTAGGNQPQHF. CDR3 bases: TGCGCCAGCAGCCAGTGGACTGCGGGGGGCAATCAGCCCCAGCATTTT.

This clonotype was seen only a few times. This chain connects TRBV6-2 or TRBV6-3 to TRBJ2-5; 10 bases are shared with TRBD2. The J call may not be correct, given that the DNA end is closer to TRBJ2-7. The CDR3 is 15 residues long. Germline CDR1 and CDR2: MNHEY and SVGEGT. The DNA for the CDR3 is TGTGCCAGCAGTTACTTGGCTAGCGGGAGCAACGAGCAGTACTTC. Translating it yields CASSYLASGSNEQYF.

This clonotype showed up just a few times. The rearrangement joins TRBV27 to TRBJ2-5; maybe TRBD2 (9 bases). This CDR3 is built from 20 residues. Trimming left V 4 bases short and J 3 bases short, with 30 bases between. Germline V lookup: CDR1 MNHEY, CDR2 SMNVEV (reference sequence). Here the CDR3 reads CASSWLRGPSASGVKETQYF. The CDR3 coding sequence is TGTGCCAGCAGTTGGCTCAGGGGGCCTAGTGCTAGCGGGGTTAAAGAGACCCAGTACTTC.

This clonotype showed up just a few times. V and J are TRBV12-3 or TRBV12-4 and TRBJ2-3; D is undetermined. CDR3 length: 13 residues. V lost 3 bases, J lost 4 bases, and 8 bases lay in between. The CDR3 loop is CASSFLGSDTQYF. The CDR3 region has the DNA TGTGCCAGCAGTTTCCTAGGGTCAGATACGCAGTATTTT.

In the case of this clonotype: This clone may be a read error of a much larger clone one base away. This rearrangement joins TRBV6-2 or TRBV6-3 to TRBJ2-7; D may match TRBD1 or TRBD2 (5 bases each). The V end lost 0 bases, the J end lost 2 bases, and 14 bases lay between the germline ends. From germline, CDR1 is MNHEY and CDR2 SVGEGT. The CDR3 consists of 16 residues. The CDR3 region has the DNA TGTGCCAGCAGTTACTCGGCCGGGGCACCGACCTACGAGCAGTACTTC. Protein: CASSYSAGAPTYEQYF.

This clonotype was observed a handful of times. Here the CDR3 DNA reads TGTGCCACCAGCAGAGATGGTTTGGTGGGCCAGTACTTC. It encodes CATSRDGLVGQYF. The chain carries TRBV15 and TRBJ2-5; D not resolved. V gave up 0 bases and J gave up 10 bases, with 12 bases separating them. The CDR3 consists of 13 residues. Germline loops: CDR1 LNHNV, CDR2 YYDKDF (reference sequence). The whole variable domain, remainder taken from reference TRBV15 and TRBJ2-5, is DAMVIQNPRYQVTQFGKPVTLSCSQTLNHNVMYWYQQKSSQAPKLLFHYYDKDFNNEADTPDNFQSRRPNTSFCFLDIRSPGLGDTAMYLCATSRDGLVGQYFGPGTRLLVL.

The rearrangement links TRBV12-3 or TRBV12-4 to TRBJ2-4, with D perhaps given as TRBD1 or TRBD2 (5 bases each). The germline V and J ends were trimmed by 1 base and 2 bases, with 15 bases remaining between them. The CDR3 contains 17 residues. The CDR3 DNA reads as TGTGCCAGCAGTTTAGGGGGGAGTAAGGAAACCAAAAACATTCAGTACTTC. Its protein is CASSLGGSKETKNIQYF.

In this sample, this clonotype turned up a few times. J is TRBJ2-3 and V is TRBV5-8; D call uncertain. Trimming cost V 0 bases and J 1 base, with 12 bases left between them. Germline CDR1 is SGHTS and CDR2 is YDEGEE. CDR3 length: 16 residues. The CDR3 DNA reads TGTGCCAGCAGCTTGGCCGGTGGGGTACGCACAGATACGCAGTATTTT. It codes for CASSLAGGVRTDTQYF.

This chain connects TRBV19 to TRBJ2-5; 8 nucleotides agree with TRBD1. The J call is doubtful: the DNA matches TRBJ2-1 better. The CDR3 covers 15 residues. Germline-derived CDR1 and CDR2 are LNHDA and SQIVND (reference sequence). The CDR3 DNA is TGTGCCAGTAGTATTGCACAGGGGGACTACAATGAGCAGTTCTTC. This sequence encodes CASSIAQGDYNEQFF.